This entry lists 18 T cell receptor beta chains sequenced from one sample in a study of identical twins. TCRdb called the 5' RACE reads again in MiXCR, with one record for every CDR3 protein. The repertoire has more than 1.5 million distinct CDR3 sequences, less than 40% of them found once; the top ten carry about 0.3%. The sample comprised cord blood. These receptors were obtained from a newborn girl in good health.

In the case of this clonotype: Sequence at one end of the junction differs from germline and may be a read error. The chain carries TRBV9 and TRBJ1-6, with D perhaps TRBD1 (5 bases). This CDR3 region has 14 residues. The germline V gene has CDR1 SGDLS and CDR2 YYNGEE. CDR3 sequence reads: CASSWDGHNSPPHF. For the CDR3, the DNA is TGTGCCAGCAGCTGGGACGGTCATAATTCACCCCCCCACTTT.

To note about this clonotype: This may arise from a read error, as a much more abundant clone is one base away. The genes are TRBV29-1 and TRBJ2-5, with D possibly matching TRBD2 (6 bases). CDR3 length: 13 amino acids. The V gene's germline CDR1 is SQVTM and CDR2 ANQGSEA. V was pared by 1 base and J by 11 bases, with 17 bases between. In DNA, the CDR3 is TGCAGCGTTGAAGCCCGACTAGTAAATGAGCAGTACTTC. It encodes CSVEARLVNEQYF.

Points on this clonotype: Being one base from a much bigger clone, this may be a read error. The chain employs TRBV20-1 and TRBJ2-7; tentative D call: TRBD1 (6 bases). The CDR3 has 14 amino acids. Germline V gene sequence: CDR1 DFQATT, CDR2 SNEGSKA (reference sequence). V was clipped by 4 bases and J by 7 bases, with 20 bases between them. The CDR3 nucleotides read TGCAGTGCTAACTCCGACAGGAGCGGCGATGAGCAGTACTTC. It specifies CSANSDRSGDEQYF.

This clonotype was seen a handful of times. An end of the junction does not agree with germline; a read error may underlie this. This chain connects TRBV19 to TRBJ2-1; TRBD2 matches at 9 bases. Per germline, CDR1 LNHDA and CDR2 SQIVND (reference sequence). This CDR3 comprises 16 residues. CDR3 coding DNA: TGTGCCAGTAGTCCCGGGACTAGCAATACCTACGATGAGCAGTTCTTC. Translation: CASSPGTSNTYDEQFF.

This clonotype was detected only a few times. The rearrangement uses TRBV15 and TRBJ2-7, with 8 bases aligning to TRBD1. Germline V gene lookup returns CDR1 LNHNV and CDR2 YYDKDF (reference sequence). This CDR3 has 19 residues. The V segment lost 5 bases and the J segment 0 bases; nucleotides outside the gene matches: 18. The CDR3 sequence is CATSGRTSETGGISYEQYF. The CDR3 DNA reads as TGTGCCACCAGCGGACGAACTTCAGAAACAGGGGGGATCTCCTACGAGCAGTACTTC.

The sample holds a few counts of this clonotype. The chain is built from TRBV15 and TRBJ2-3, with 12 bases matching TRBD2. CDR1 is LNHNV and CDR2 is YYDKDF in the germline V gene (reference sequence). V was clipped by 2 bases and J by 5 bases; unmatched bases: 17. The CDR3 is made up of 20 amino acids. CDR3 nucleotide sequence: TGTGCCACCAGCAGACGTAGAATGTTTCTAGCGGGAGGGCGAATAGATACGCAGTATTTT. This translates into CATSRRRMFLAGGRIDTQYF.

The sample holds one count of this clonotype. The J gene is TRBJ1-4, the V gene TRBV28; the D gene is possibly TRBD1 (6 bases). From germline, CDR1 is MDHEN and CDR2 SYDVKM. This CDR3 contains 15 residues. Deletions cut 6 bases from V and 7 bases from J, with 18 bases between. The CDR3 nucleotides are TGTGCCAGCAGCCAGACGTCGGGGGGCCGTGAAAAACTGTTTTTT. Protein product: CASSQTSGGREKLFF.

This sequence joins TRBV20-1 and TRBJ1-2; 7 bases map to TRBD1. Germline V gene data show CDR1 as DFQATT and CDR2 as SNEGSKA (reference sequence). V lost 2 bases to trimming and J lost 2 bases; unmatched junction nucleotides: 8. The CDR3 has 15 amino acids. CDR3 sequence reads: CSARPLTGLNYGYTF. CDR3 nucleotide sequence: TGCAGTGCTAGACCCTTGACAGGGTTGAACTATGGCTACACCTTC.

This clonotype occurred a few times. The chain joins TRBV29-1 to TRBJ2-7; 12 nucleotides match TRBD2. V lost 7 bases to trimming and J lost 2 bases; unmatched junction nucleotides: 12. There are 16 residues in the CDR3. Germline CDR1 SQVTM, CDR2 ANQGSEA. CDR3 amino acids: CSALRLAGALTYEQYF. Written as DNA, the CDR3 is TGCAGCGCCCTACGACTAGCGGGGGCCCTTACCTACGAGCAGTACTTC.

This clonotype appeared a few times. The chain has TRBV28 and TRBJ2-5; D tentatively fits TRBD1 or TRBD2 (5 bases each). This CDR3 region has 14 residues. V was clipped by 2 bases and J by 5 bases, with 12 bases between them. Germline V gene lookup returns CDR1 MDHEN and CDR2 SYDVKM. The CDR3 nucleotides read TGTGCCAGCAGTTTACCGGTAGAGGGGGAGACCCAGTACTTC. It encodes CASSLPVEGETQYF.

This clonotype was seen only a few times. The V gene is TRBV20-1, the J gene TRBJ2-1; 10 bases align to TRBD2. Germline trimming cut 5 bases from V and 6 bases from J; bases unmatched to any gene: 4. The CDR3 covers 13 residues. Germline V lookup: CDR1 DFQATT, CDR2 SNEGSKA (reference sequence). The CDR3 protein is CSALSGGSNEQFF. CDR3 in DNA: TGCAGTGCTCTTAGCGGGGGGTCCAATGAGCAGTTCTTC.

This clonotype was seen ten or more times. The rearrangement uses TRBV6-5 and TRBJ2-1; TRBD2 matches at 10 bases. Germline lookup yields CDR1 MNHEY and CDR2 SVGAGI. Losses at the gene ends were 2 bases for V and 9 bases for J; bases not matched to a gene: 13. This CDR3 spans 17 amino acids. The CDR3 DNA follows: TGTGCCAGCAGTTACACCCCCCCTAGCGGGAGTCCGGGTGAGCAGTTCTTC. Translating it yields CASSYTPPSGSPGEQFF.

This clonotype was seen a handful of times. The V gene is TRBV20-1, the J gene TRBJ2-6, with 7 bases aligning to TRBD2. Per the germline V gene, CDR1 is DFQATT and CDR2 is SNEGSKA (reference sequence). V dropped 3 bases and J dropped 2; count of bases not matched to a gene: 4. The length of the CDR3 is 15 residues. In DNA form, the CDR3 reads TGCAGTGCTAGCCCTACTAGCGCTGGGGCCAACGTCCTGACTTTC. It specifies CSASPTSAGANVLTF.

As for this clonotype: Lacking the conserved final phenylalanine or tryptophan, this CDR3 likely reflects a read error. This rearrangement joins TRBV29-1 to TRBJ1-2, with D hard to call. Germline loops: CDR1 SQVTM, CDR2 ANQGSEA. The V end lost 4 bases, the J end lost 5 bases, and 11 bases lay between the germline ends. The CDR3 is made up of 12 amino acids. The chain's CDR3 is CSVVSFFYGYTL. In DNA, the CDR3 is TGCAGCGTTGTCTCCTTCTTTTATGGCTACACCTTG.

J is TRBJ2-5 and V is TRBV9, with 10 bases matching TRBD1. The V and J ends lost 5 bases and 1 base, in that order; junction bases with no gene match: 8. The CDR3 covers 16 residues. Per germline, CDR1 SGDLS and CDR2 YYNGEE. The CDR3 reads CASSPRDRGGQETQYF. DNA for the CDR3: TGTGCCAGCAGTCCCCGGGACAGGGGCGGCCAAGAGACCCAGTACTTC. The complete variable domain, with remaining parts taken from reference TRBV9 and TRBJ2-5, reads DSGVTQTPKHLITATGQRVTLRCSPRSGDLSVYWYQQSLDQGLQFLIQYYNGEERAKGNILERFSAQQFPDLHSELNLSSLELGDSALYFCASSPRDRGGQETQYFGPGTRLLVL.

There are many counts of this clonotype. J is TRBJ2-5 and V is TRBV12-3 or TRBV12-4; 8 nucleotides align to TRBD2. V was pared by 6 bases and J by 3 bases, with 3 bases of the junction left unmatched. CDR3 length: 13 amino acids. The CDR3 nucleotides are TGTGCCAGCAGACCGGGACTAGAAGAGACCCAGTACTTC. Protein sequence: CASRPGLEETQYF.

The chain links TRBV27 to TRBJ1-2; TRBD1 might be the D (6 bases). Looked up from germline, CDR1 is MNHEY and CDR2 is SMNVEV (reference sequence). The CDR3 runs 14 residues. V lost 5 bases and J lost 2, with 12 bases in between. CDR3 bases: TGTGCCAGCAGTCCCTGGGGACAAAACTATGGCTACACCTTC. It yields the protein CASSPWGQNYGYTF.

The table lists this clonotype with a few counts. V usage is TRBV20-1 and J usage is TRBJ1-2; D is uncertain. Germline V gene sequence: CDR1 DFQATT, CDR2 SNEGSKA (reference sequence). Trimming left V 3 bases short and J 3 bases short, with 14 bases between. This CDR3 comprises 14 residues. The CDR3 DNA follows: TGCAGTGCTAGGAGTCTCGATTCATACTATGGCTACACCTTC. This gives the protein CSARSLDSYYGYTF.